One and the same sample provided the 8 T cell receptor beta chains below, sequenced in a study of regulatory T cells in long-lasting Graves disease. Noted time point: newly diagnosed GD, antithyroid drugs for less than 3 months. Extracted RNA from PBMCs served as the source of the TCR library. To make TCR beta libraries, researchers used iRepertoire HTBI primers and Arm-PCR of CDR3 regions. TCRdb passed the multiplex PCR reads through MiXCR, listing each CDR3 protein once. The table shows 420,000 or so distinct CDR3 sequences, with 15% to 20% occurring only once. This sample was also put to use in a study of T cells in Graves' hyperthyroidism and ophthalmopathy.

The material was peripheral blood mononuclear cells (PBMCs), obtained at new diagnosis, from a patient treated with antithyroid drugs. The receptors were sampled from a woman aged 18-30 years with Graves disease.

This clonotype was seen ten or more times. This rearrangement joins TRBV7-2 to TRBJ2-2; TRBD1 is a possible D gene (5 bases). Germline assignment: CDR1 SGHTA and CDR2 FQGNSA. V was cut by 5 bases and J by 0 bases, with 10 bases left in between. The CDR3 extends over 15 amino acids. The CDR3 nucleotides read TGTGCCAGCAGCCCCGGACACTCGAACACCGGGGAGCTGTTTTTT. This gives the protein CASSPGHSNTGELFF.

This rearrangement joins TRBV20-1 to TRBJ2-7; TRBD1 agrees at 8 bases. The CDR3 runs 15 residues. With 1 base clipped from V and 7 bases from J, the junction kept 12 bases outside the gene matches. Per germline, CDR1 DFQATT and CDR2 SNEGSKA (reference sequence). CDR3 amino acids: CSARGGQGAYDEQYF. The CDR3 bases are TGCAGTGCTAGAGGCGGGCAGGGGGCGTACGATGAGCAGTACTTC.

This clonotype was counted many times. This rearrangement joins TRBV12-3 or TRBV12-4 to TRBJ2-3, with 8 nucleotides matching TRBD2. The V gene end was trimmed by 0 bases and the J gene end by 2 bases; junction bases not matched to a gene: 19. The CDR3 is made up of 21 amino acids. CDR3 nucleotides: TGTGCCAGCAGTTTAGCCCGCCGGGCTAGCGGGCTAAAGGTTTTCACAGATACGCAGTATTTT. Protein product: CASSLARRASGLKVFTDTQYF.

The rearrangement links TRBV5-1 to TRBJ2-3, with TRBD1 identical over 10 bases. The CDR3 has 16 residues. V lost 3 bases, J lost 0 bases, and 4 bases stayed unmatched. Germline V CDR1 and CDR2: SGHRS, YFSETQ. CDR3 sequence: CASSSTGGPSTDTQYF. CDR3 DNA: TGCGCCAGCAGCTCGACAGGGGGCCCTAGCACAGATACGCAGTATTTT.

This clonotype was counted between two and nine times. The chain combines TRBV6-1 with TRBJ2-2, with TRBD1 identical over 8 bases. The V gene end was trimmed by 3 bases and the J gene end by 5 bases; junction bases not matched to a gene: 8. CDR1 and CDR2 (germline): MNHNS, SASEGT. There are 16 residues in the CDR3. The CDR3: CASSEWKTGATGELFF. The CDR3 DNA sequence: TGTGCCAGCAGTGAGTGGAAGACAGGGGCGACCGGGGAGCTGTTTTTT.

This clonotype was picked up many times. V usage is TRBV12-3 or TRBV12-4 and J usage is TRBJ1-2; D gene ambiguous. V was pared by 4 bases and J by 7 bases, with 7 bases between. This CDR3 has 11 amino acids. CDR3 DNA: TGTGCCAGCAGTTCGACGAGTGGCTACACCTTC. Protein: CASSSTSGYTF.

This clonotype appeared a few times. This CDR3 reads CGTRSSYNEQFF. DNA of the CDR3: TGTGGGACTAGAAGCTCCTACAATGAGCAGTTCTTC. The rearrangement uses TRBV6-1 and TRBJ2-1, with TRBD2 identical over 7 bases. The CDR3 covers 12 residues. Per the germline V gene, CDR1 is MNHNS and CDR2 is SASEGT.

This clonotype was picked up many times. The chain couples TRBV6-5 to TRBJ1-5; D unclear. Germline CDR1 and CDR2: MNHEY and SVGAGI. V was shortened by 2 bases and J by 7 bases, with 9 bases between the two germline ends. There are 13 residues in the CDR3. The CDR3 here is CASSYRAEQPQHF. CDR3 coding DNA: TGTGCCAGCAGTTACAGGGCAGAACAGCCCCAGCATTTT.